This T cell receptor beta chain was recorded in a study of cytomegalovirus exposure and HLA in healthy donors. This clone was detected only a few times. Both 60 Vbeta primers and 13 Jbeta primers went into the PCR. The repertoire was sequenced with immunoSEQ multiplex PCR; TCRdb's copy has only in-frame clones and lacks some. Seen here are under 170,000 clones, 50% to 75% observed once, and the top ten hold 7% to 8.5%. CDR1 is SGHRS, CDR2 YFSETQ, per germline. V shed 0 bases and J shed 0 bases, with 7 bases lying between them. This CDR3 has 15 amino acids. Sample: PBMCs. The clonotype originates from a woman aged 60-75 years in good health and CMV-seropositive. V and J are TRBV5-1 and TRBJ1-3; unclear D gene. The DNA for the CDR3 is TGCGCCAGCAGCTTGGACGGGTTCTCTGGAAACACCATATATTTT. As protein: CASSLDGFSGNTIYF. The whole variable domain, filled in from reference TRBV5-1 and TRBJ1-3, reads KAGVTQTPRYLIKTRGQQVTLSCSPISGHRSVSWYQQTPGQGLQFLFEYFSETQRNKGNFPGRFSGRQFSNSRSEMNVSTLELGDSALYLCASSLDGFSGNTIYFGEGSWLTVV.